Presented here are 31 T cell receptor beta chains from one specimen sequenced in a study of blood T cell repertoires in COVID-19 (dated by TCRdb to 2018 to 2020). Receptor amplification or capture employed the immunoSEQ multiplex PCR assay. TCRdb obtained this table from immuneACCESS and retained in-frame rearrangements with V and J assigned. These tables miss some clones; where compared with another copy, unresolved V genes account for less than half of the shortfall, and the remainder is unexplained. Counted in this sample were some 260,000 clones; under 85% of them appeared once. The ten largest clones add up to about 4% of the sample. The sequencing sample was made of peripheral blood. Receptor source: a woman between 40 and 50 years old with active or convalescent COVID-19.

With respect to this clone: Other DNA sequences in the same sample also yield this CDR3. The chain employs TRBV7-9 and TRBJ1-6; 8 nucleotides agree with TRBD1. J was trimmed by 10 bases and V by 1 base; bases with no gene match: 3. There are 14 residues in the CDR3. Germline V gene data show CDR1 as SEHNR and CDR2 as FQNEAQ (reference sequence). Here the CDR3 reads CASSLDRGSSPLHF. Written as DNA, the CDR3 is TGTGCCAGCAGCTTAGACAGGGGGTCGTCACCCCTCCACTTT. The full variable domain, its missing parts supplied by reference TRBV7-9 and TRBJ1-6, is DTGVSQNPRHKITKRGQNVTFRCDPISEHNRLYWYRQTLGQGPEFLTYFQNEAQLEKSRLLSDRFSAERPKGSFSTLEIQRTEQGDSAMYLCASSLDRGSSPLHFGNGTRLTVT.

The chain is built from TRBV27 and TRBJ2-7; 9 bases agree with TRBD1. The length of the CDR3 is 14 residues. Germline V gives CDR1 MNHEY, CDR2 SMNVEV (reference sequence). V lost 3 bases to trimming and J lost 1 base; unmatched junction nucleotides: 1. CDR3 in DNA: TGTGCCAGCAGTTTCGGGACAGGGTCCTACGAGCAGTACTTC. Amino acids: CASSFGTGSYEQYF.

The V and J genes are TRBV5-6 and TRBJ2-1; 7 bases agree with TRBD2. Germline lookup yields CDR1 SGHDT and CDR2 YYEEEE. The CDR3 runs 18 residues. V lost 4 bases and J lost 2; bases outside the gene matches: 15. The CDR3, as DNA: TGTGCCAGCAGCCCCACGGGGGGAGTGATTGTGCCCTACAATGAGCAGTTCTTC. This translates into CASSPTGGVIVPYNEQFF.

The V gene is TRBV28, the J gene TRBJ1-5; 7 bases align to TRBD1. This CDR3 comprises 15 residues. V trimming: 3 bases; J trimming: 1 base; junction bases outside the gene matches: 3. Germline V gene lookup returns CDR1 MDHEN and CDR2 SYDVKM. CDR3 coding DNA: TGTGCCAGCAGTTTGGGGGACAGAAGCAATCAGCCCCAGCATTTT. It is translated as CASSLGDRSNQPQHF.

V usage is TRBV27 and J usage is TRBJ1-6; TRBD1 agrees at 10 bases. In germline, CDR1 is MNHEY, CDR2 SMNVEV (reference sequence). The V segment lost 3 bases and the J segment 6 bases; nucleotides outside the gene matches: 2. This CDR3 comprises 15 residues. CDR3 nucleotide sequence: TGTGCCAGCAGTTTTGGGACAGGGGTTAATTCACCCCTCCACTTT. Residues: CASSFGTGVNSPLHF.

The chain employs TRBV28 and TRBJ1-5; 11 nucleotides line up with TRBD1. Germline lookup yields CDR1 MDHEN and CDR2 SYDVKM. The CDR3 is 14 residues long. V gave up 6 bases and J gave up 7 bases; unmatched junction bases: 5. CDR3 nucleotide sequence: TGTGCCAGCAGCGGGGGGGACAGGGGGCAGCCCCAGCATTTT. Its protein is CASSGGDRGQPQHF.

V usage is TRBV2 and J usage is TRBJ1-5; 7 bases fit TRBD1. The CDR3 sequence is 19 residues long. The trim removed 4 bases at V and 3 bases at J, leaving 18 bases unmatched. Germline CDR1 reads SNHLY; CDR2 reads FYNNEI. CDR3 sequence: CASSGPTDRAGGVNQPQHF. The CDR3 DNA is TGTGCCAGCAGTGGACCCACCGACAGGGCTGGAGGCGTCAATCAGCCCCAGCATTTT. Filled out from reference TRBV2 and TRBJ1-5, the complete variable domain reads EPEVTQTPSHQVTQMGQEVILRCVPISNHLYFYWYRQILGQKVEFLVSFYNNEISEKSEIFDDQFSVERPDGSNFTLKIRSTKLEDSAMYFCASSGPTDRAGGVNQPQHFGDGTRLSIL.

This rearrangement joins TRBV28 to TRBJ2-7; the match to TRBD1 covers 8 bases. The CDR3 contains 14 residues. Germline loops: CDR1 MDHEN, CDR2 SYDVKM. The V gene end was trimmed by 4 bases and the J gene end by 3 bases; junction bases not matched to a gene: 5. CDR3 sequence reads: CASSSRTGNYEQYV. CDR3 bases: TGTGCCAGCAGTTCCCGGACAGGGAACTACGAGCAGTACGTC.

The chain links TRBV14 to TRBJ2-7, with D possibly being TRBD1 (6 bases). This CDR3 region has 15 residues. CDR1 and CDR2 (germline): SGHDN, FVKESK. Trimming removed 4 bases from V and 3 bases from J, with 16 bases in between. The CDR3 is CASSLVRTAIYEQYF. CDR3 sequence (DNA): TGTGCCAGCAGCCTGGTGAGGACAGCTATCTACGAGCAGTACTTC.

This chain joins TRBV28 and TRBJ2-3; D not certain. This CDR3 region has 16 residues. Trimming left V 2 bases short and J 3 bases short, with 15 bases between. Germline lookup yields CDR1 MDHEN and CDR2 SYDVKM. The chain's CDR3 is CASSLPGTAGTDTQYF. The CDR3 bases are TGTGCCAGCAGTTTACCTGGCACAGCAGGAACAGATACGCAGTATTTT.

The V and J genes are TRBV29-1 and TRBJ1-2, with 9 bases fitting TRBD1. The CDR3 sequence is 15 residues long. Germline V gene lookup returns CDR1 SQVTM and CDR2 ANQGSEA. The CDR3: CIGREPGQGHYGYTF. CDR3 bases: TGCATCGGGAGGGAGCCGGGACAGGGACACTATGGCTACACCTTC.

The V gene is TRBV5-1, the J gene TRBJ1-1, with D possibly being TRBD1 (5 bases). The ends were cut back, 4 bases at V and 6 bases at J, with 22 bases in the middle. CDR3 size: 16 residues. CDR1 and CDR2 from the germline V gene are SGHRS and YFSETQ. CDR3 nucleotide sequence: TGCGCCAGCAGCCTGGAAGGGGCCCTCCCCAACGCTGAAGCTTTCTTT. It encodes CASSLEGALPNAEAFF.

This chain connects TRBV25-1 to TRBJ1-2; D gene ambiguous. Trimming took 3 bases from V and 7 from J, leaving 12 bases between them. The CDR3 extends over 13 amino acids. Germline CDR1 reads MGHDK; CDR2 reads SYGVNS. The DNA of the CDR3 is TGTGCCAGCAGTGATAATACAGCTCTTGGCTACACCTTC. Translating gives CASSDNTALGYTF.

The chain couples TRBV28 to TRBJ1-2; a weak D match, TRBD1 (5 bases). Germline V lookup: CDR1 MDHEN, CDR2 SYDVKM. V was clipped by 6 bases and J by 4 bases, with 21 bases between them. The CDR3 totals 16 residues. In nucleotides, the CDR3 is TGTGCCAGCAGGAGCAAGGGAGGGGCCGCTGCCTATGGCTACACCTTC. Encoded protein: CASRSKGGAAAYGYTF.

The chain has TRBV19 and TRBJ1-3; no clear D. V lost 8 bases and J 1 base, leaving 9 bases between the germline ends. This CDR3 has 13 residues. Germline loops: CDR1 LNHDA, CDR2 SQIVND (reference sequence). The CDR3 sequence: CASPPRSGNTIYF. CDR3 bases: TGTGCCAGTCCCCCCCGGTCTGGAAACACCATATATTTT.

This chain joins TRBV5-4 and TRBJ1-6; no clear D. The ends were cut back, 4 bases at V and 7 bases at J, with 18 bases in the middle. This CDR3 spans 16 amino acids. CDR1 and CDR2 (germline): SGHNT, YYREEE (reference sequence). The CDR3, as DNA: TGTGCCAGCAGCCCCCTTAACGCGGGCATAAATTCACCCCTCCACTTT. Its translation is CASSPLNAGINSPLHF. The full variable domain, in which reference TRBV5-4 and TRBJ1-6 provide the parts outside the CDR3, is ETGVTQSPTHLIKTRGQQVTLRCSSQSGHNTVSWYQQALGQGPQFIFQYYREEENGRGNFPPRFSGLQFPNYSSELNVNALELDDSALYLCASSPLNAGINSPLHFGNGTRLTVT.

V usage is TRBV2 and J usage is TRBJ1-6; D possibly corresponds to TRBD1 (6 bases). Trimming stripped 1 base from V and 8 bases from J, with 12 bases between. Germline CDR1 SNHLY, CDR2 FYNNEI. The CDR3 sequence is 15 residues long. The CDR3 sequence is CASSEGDTFYSPLHF. Written as DNA, the CDR3 is TGTGCCAGCAGTGAAGGGGACACTTTCTATTCACCCCTCCACTTT.

This clone was detected a few times. V and J are TRBV19 and TRBJ2-4; 8 nucleotides match TRBD1. The germline CDR1 and CDR2 sequences are LNHDA and SQIVND (reference sequence). The CDR3 runs to 13 residues. J lost 6 bases, V lost 4 bases, and 2 bases had no gene match. CDR3 in amino acids: CASSRDRGNIQYF. The DNA of the CDR3 is TGTGCCAGTAGTAGAGACAGGGGAAACATTCAGTACTTC. Full variable domain (rest looked up from reference TRBV19 and TRBJ2-4): DGGITQSPKYLFRKEGQNVTLSCEQNLNHDAMYWYRQDPGQGLRLIYYSQIVNDFQKGDIAEGYSVSREKKESFPLTVTSAQKNPTAFYLCASSRDRGNIQYFGAGTRLSVL.

J is TRBJ2-1 and V is TRBV28; TRBD2 matches at 10 bases. This CDR3 has 15 residues. CDR1 MDHEN and CDR2 SYDVKM come from the germline V gene. J was trimmed by 5 bases and V by 3 bases; bases with no gene match: 4. Here the CDR3 DNA reads TGTGCCAGCAGTTTTCTGCTAGCGGGGGACAATGAGCAGTTCTTC. Its protein is CASSFLLAGDNEQFF.

The chain links TRBV2 to TRBJ1-1; D is unclear. Trimming removed 6 bases from V and 4 bases from J, with 15 bases in between. The CDR3 runs to 14 residues. Germline V gene lookup returns CDR1 SNHLY and CDR2 FYNNEI. CDR3 coding DNA: TGTGCCAGCAGACCCCTGGCAGTCGCCACTGAAGCTTTCTTT. It encodes CASRPLAVATEAFF.

The chain recombines TRBV28 with TRBJ1-3; maybe TRBD1 (5 bases). Per the germline V gene, CDR1 is MDHEN and CDR2 is SYDVKM. Trimming cost V 6 bases and J 0 bases, with 9 bases left between them. This CDR3 region has 14 residues. The DNA for the CDR3 is TGTGCCAGCAGCGGACAATACTCTGGAAACACCATATATTTT. Protein product: CASSGQYSGNTIYF.

V and J are TRBV3-1 (or the pseudogene TRBV3-2) and TRBJ2-2; 7 bases fit TRBD2. The CDR3 has 16 amino acids. Germline V gene data show CDR1 as LGHDT and CDR2 as YNNKEL (reference sequence). V dropped 1 base and J dropped 5; count of bases not matched to a gene: 7. The CDR3 loop is CASSQVGGLGTGELFF. The CDR3 coding sequence is TGTGCCAGCAGCCAAGTAGGAGGACTAGGGACCGGGGAGCTGTTTTTT.

The chain combines TRBV21-1 with TRBJ2-7; the table gives TRBD1 as D, unverified against the DNA. TRBV21-1 represents a pseudogene. This CDR3 contains 16 residues. CDR3 region: CASSIQRDRGFYEQYV. The CDR3 DNA reads TGTGCCAGCAGCATCCAAAGGGACAGGGGGTTCTACGAGCAGTACGTC.

The rearrangement links TRBV5-1 to TRBJ1-1; D is possibly TRBD1 (5 bases). CDR3 length: 14 amino acids. CDR1 and CDR2 from the germline V gene are SGHRS and YFSETQ. Deletions cut 1 base from V and 1 base from J, with 8 bases between. This chain's CDR3 is CASSLNGQNTEAFF. The DNA of the CDR3 is TGCGCCAGCAGCTTGAACGGACAGAACACTGAAGCTTTCTTT.

The chain has TRBV25-1 and TRBJ2-7, with 8 nucleotides matching TRBD1. The length of the CDR3 is 13 residues. The J segment lost 2 bases and the V segment lost 7 bases, leaving 4 bases of the junction unmatched. The germline V gene has CDR1 MGHDK and CDR2 SYGVNS. The CDR3 reads CASTPTGAYEQYF. For the CDR3, the DNA is TGTGCCAGCACCCCGACAGGGGCCTACGAGCAGTACTTC.

The sample holds one count of this clone. The rearrangement links TRBV5-1 to TRBJ1-2; a possible D gene is TRBD1 (5 bases). This CDR3 spans 17 amino acids. The germline V and J ends were trimmed by 4 bases and 6 bases, with 25 bases remaining between them. Germline CDR1 reads SGHRS; CDR2 reads YFSETQ. The CDR3 nucleotides are TGCGCCAGCAGCGAGCAAGGGGCTGTAGAGCTCACCAATGGCTACACCTTC. Protein: CASSEQGAVELTNGYTF.

The chain employs TRBV6-5 and TRBJ1-6, with 9 bases identical to TRBD1. The CDR3 runs 13 residues. Germline V lookup: CDR1 MNHEY, CDR2 SVGAGI. The ends lost 6 bases at V and 10 bases at J; junction bases unmatched: 4. The CDR3 loop reads CASRQGAHSPLHF. Written as DNA, the CDR3 is TGTGCCAGCAGACAGGGGGCGCACTCACCCCTCCACTTT.

The chain couples TRBV6-5 to TRBJ1-5; 7 bases line up with TRBD1. The CDR3 loop spans 15 amino acids. Germline lookup yields CDR1 MNHEY and CDR2 SVGAGI. V gave up 7 bases and J gave up 4 bases; unmatched junction bases: 10. In DNA form, the CDR3 reads TGTGCCAGCACTCGAGAGGGACAGAAGAATCAGCCCCAGCATTTT. It yields the protein CASTREGQKNQPQHF.

The CDR3: CASSQEGGALNEQFF. The CDR3 DNA reads TGTGCCAGCTCACAAGAGGGGGGGGCCCTTAATGAGCAGTTCTTC. The chain is built from TRBV18 and TRBJ2-1, with TRBD2 as a possible D gene (7 bases). Deletions cut 4 bases from V and 7 bases from J, with 17 bases between. Germline-derived CDR1 and CDR2 are KGHSH and LQKENI. CDR3 length: 15 residues.

The chain joins TRBV4-1 to TRBJ1-1; no firm D call. Per germline, CDR1 MGHRA and CDR2 YSYEKL. The CDR3 is 14 residues long. The V end was cut by 1 base, the J end by 5 bases, with 11 bases between. The CDR3 DNA reads TGCGCCAGCAGCCAAGCAATCGGGGTTACTGAAGCTTTCTTT. This encodes CASSQAIGVTEAFF.

This clone showed up just a few times. V is TRBV2 and J is TRBJ1-5; D may be TRBD1 (5 bases). The CDR3 is 13 residues long. Trimming cost V 1 base and J 7 bases, with 8 bases left between them. CDR1 SNHLY and CDR2 FYNNEI come from the germline V gene. The CDR3 DNA reads as TGTGCCAGCAGTGAAGAATCAGGGCAGCCCCAGCATTTT. Protein: CASSEESGQPQHF.